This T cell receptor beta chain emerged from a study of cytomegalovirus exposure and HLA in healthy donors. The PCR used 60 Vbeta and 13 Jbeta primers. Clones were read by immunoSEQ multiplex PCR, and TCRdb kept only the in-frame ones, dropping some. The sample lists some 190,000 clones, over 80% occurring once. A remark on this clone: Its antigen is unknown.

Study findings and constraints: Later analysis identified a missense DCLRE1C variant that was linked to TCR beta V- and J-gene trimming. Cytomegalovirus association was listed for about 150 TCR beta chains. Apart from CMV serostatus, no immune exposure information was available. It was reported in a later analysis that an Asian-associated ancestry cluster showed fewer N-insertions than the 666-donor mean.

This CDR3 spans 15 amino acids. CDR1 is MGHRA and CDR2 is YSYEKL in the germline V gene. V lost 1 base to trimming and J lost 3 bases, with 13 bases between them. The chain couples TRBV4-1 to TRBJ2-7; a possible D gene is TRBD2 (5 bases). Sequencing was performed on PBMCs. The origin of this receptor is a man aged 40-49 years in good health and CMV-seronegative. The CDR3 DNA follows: TGCGCCAGCAGCCAAGTTGAGGGAATGGTCTACGAGCAGTACTTC. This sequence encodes CASSQVEGMVYEQYF.